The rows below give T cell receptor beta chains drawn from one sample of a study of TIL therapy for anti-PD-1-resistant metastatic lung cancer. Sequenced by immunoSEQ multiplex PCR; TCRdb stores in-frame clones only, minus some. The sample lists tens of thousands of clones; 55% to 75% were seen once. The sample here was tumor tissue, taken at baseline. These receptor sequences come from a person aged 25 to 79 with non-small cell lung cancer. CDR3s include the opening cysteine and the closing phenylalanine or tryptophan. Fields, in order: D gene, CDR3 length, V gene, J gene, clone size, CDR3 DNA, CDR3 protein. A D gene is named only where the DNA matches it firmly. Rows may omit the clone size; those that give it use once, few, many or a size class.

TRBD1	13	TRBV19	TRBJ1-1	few	TGTGCCAGTAGTTTTCGGACAGGGGGCGGTACTTTCTTT	CASSFRTGGGTFF
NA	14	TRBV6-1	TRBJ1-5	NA	TGTGCCAGCAGTGAAGGTGTTGAAAATCAGCCCCAGCATTTT	CASSEGVENQPQHF
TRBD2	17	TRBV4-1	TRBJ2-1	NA	TGCGCCAGCAGCCAGCGCACTAGCGGGGGGTCCCTTAATGAGCAGTTCTTC	CASSQRTSGGSLNEQFF
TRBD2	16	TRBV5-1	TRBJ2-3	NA	TGCGCCAGCAGCTTGACTAGCGGGGGGACCACAGATACGCAGTATTTT	CASSLTSGGTTDTQYF
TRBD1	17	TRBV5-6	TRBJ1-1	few	TGTGCCAGCACCATAGGACAGGGTTTGGGTATGAACACTGAAGCTTTCTTT	CASTIGQGLGMNTEAFF
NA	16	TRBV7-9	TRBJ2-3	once	TGTGCCAGCAGCGATTTGGGGGGACCGTTTGGGAATACGCAGTATTTT	CASSDLGGPFGNTQYF
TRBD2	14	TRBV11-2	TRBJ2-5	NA	TGTGCCAGCAGCGTGGGACTAGACTACGGGACCCAGTACTTC	CASSVGLDYGTQYF
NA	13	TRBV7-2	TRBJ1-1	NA	TGTGCCAGTCGGGGGGGGTCGAACACTGAAGCTTTCTTT	CASRGGSNTEAFF
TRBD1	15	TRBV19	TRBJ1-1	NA	TGTGCCAGTAGTATCGGACAGGGCTTAATCACTGAAGCTTTCTTT	CASSIGQGLITEAFF
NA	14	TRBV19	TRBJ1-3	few	TGTGCCAGTAGTATTGGCAGGGCTGGAAACACCATATATTTT	CASSIGRAGNTIYF
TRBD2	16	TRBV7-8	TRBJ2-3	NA	TGTGCCAGCAGCATGACTAGCGGAGCTAGCACAGATACGCAGTATTTT	CASSMTSGASTDTQYF
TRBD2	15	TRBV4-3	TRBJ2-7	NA	TGCGCCAGCAGCCACGAGACTAGCGGGTACTACGAGCAGTACTTC	CASSHETSGYYEQYF
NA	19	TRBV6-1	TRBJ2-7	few	TGTGCCAGCAGTGAAGCGCGCGGGCAGGGTGCCATCCTCTCCTACGAGCAGTACTTC	CASSEARGQGAILSYEQYF
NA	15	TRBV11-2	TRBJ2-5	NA	TGTGCCAGCAGCTTAATCAGGCGTCCTCCGGAGACCCAGTACTTC	CASSLIRRPPETQYF
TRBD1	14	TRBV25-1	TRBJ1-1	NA	TGTGCCAGCAGAAAACAGGGGGCAGGGACTGAAGCTTTCTTT	CASRKQGAGTEAFF
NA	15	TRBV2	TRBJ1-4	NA	TGTGCCAGCAGCGCCGAGGGGCAAGGAAATGAAAAACTGTTTTTT	CASSAEGQGNEKLFF
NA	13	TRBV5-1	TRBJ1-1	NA	TGCGCCAGCAGCTTGGGATCAGATACTGAAGCTTTCTTT	CASSLGSDTEAFF
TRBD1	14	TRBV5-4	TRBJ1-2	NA	TGTGCCAGCAGCTTGGGGGCAGGGGGGGTTGGCTACACCTTC	CASSLGAGGVGYTF
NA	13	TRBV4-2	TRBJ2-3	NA	TGTGCCAGCAGCCAAGGCGCAATTAATACGCAGTATTTT	CASSQGAINTQYF
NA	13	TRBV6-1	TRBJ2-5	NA	TGTGCCAGTTCTTCAGACAGTCGGGAGACCCAGTACTTC	CASSSDSRETQYF
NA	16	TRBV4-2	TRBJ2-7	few	TGTGCCAGCAGCCAGATGCTCCTTCCGGGGGAACACGAGCAGTACTTC	CASSQMLLPGEHEQYF
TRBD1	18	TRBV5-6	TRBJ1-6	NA	TGTGCCAGCAGCTTGGCCGGCAGGGGGCTAACCTATAATTCACCCCTCCACTTT	CASSLAGRGLTYNSPLHF
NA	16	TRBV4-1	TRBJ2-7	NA	TGCGCCAGCAGCCAAGATTTCGGGGGCCCCTCCTACGAGCAGTACTTC	CASSQDFGGPSYEQYF
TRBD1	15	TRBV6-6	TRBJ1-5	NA	TGTGCCAGCAGCCGAACAGGGGGCGCGGGTCAGCCCCAGCATTTT	CASSRTGGAGQPQHF
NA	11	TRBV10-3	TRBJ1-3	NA	TGTGCCATCAGCCGTGGAAACACCATATATTTT	CAISRGNTIYF
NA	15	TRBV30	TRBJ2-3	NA	TGTGCCTGGAGTCCCGGTCGCCCAGGCACAGATACGCAGTATTTT	CAWSPGRPGTDTQYF